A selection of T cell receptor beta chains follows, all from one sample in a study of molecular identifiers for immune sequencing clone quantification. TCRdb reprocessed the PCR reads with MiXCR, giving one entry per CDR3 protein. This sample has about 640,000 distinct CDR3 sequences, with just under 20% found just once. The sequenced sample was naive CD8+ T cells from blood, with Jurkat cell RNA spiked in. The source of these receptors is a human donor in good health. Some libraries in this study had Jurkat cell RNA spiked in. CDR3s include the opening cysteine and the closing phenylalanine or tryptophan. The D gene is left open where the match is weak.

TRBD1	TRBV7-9	CASSPPVTGGNEQYF
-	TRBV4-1	CASSQDRYTLDTGELFF
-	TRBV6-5	CASSYDGGSYEQYF
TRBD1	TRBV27	CASSPGQGVGTIYF
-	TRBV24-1	CATSDSDRTLLDGYTF
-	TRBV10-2	CASSGSAPPYSNQPQHF
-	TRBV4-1	CASNPTQQSPSTDTQYF
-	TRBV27	CASKGTWGYEQYF
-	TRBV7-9	CASSLGSGLIYNEQFF
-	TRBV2	CASSPVGDYEQYF
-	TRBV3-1	CASSQVSDYKLAQYF
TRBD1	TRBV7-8	CASSWDQGASNQPQHF
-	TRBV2	CASSERLGTEAFF
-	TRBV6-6	CATGRAETPEQYF
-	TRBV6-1	CASSEDEQYF
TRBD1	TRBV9	CASSPTGGVGAGELFF
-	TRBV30	CAWSKVAPNEQFF
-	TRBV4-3	CASSQGLHGITYEQYF
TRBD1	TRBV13	CASSQGRTGVTDTQYF
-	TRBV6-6	CASSYSLSVGTANYGYTF
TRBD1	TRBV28	CASSRPGQGTNEQFF
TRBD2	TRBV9	CASSTAGAYNEQFF
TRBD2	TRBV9	CASSAGLAGVVSTDTQYF
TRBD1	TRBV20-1	CSARGQFSYEQYF
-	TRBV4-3	CASSQVGGQTEAFF
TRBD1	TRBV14	CASSQGTGSEAFF
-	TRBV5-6	CASTFLASTDTQYF
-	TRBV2	CASSDGKGGYEKLFF
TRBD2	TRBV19	CASSRGTSGGTSTDTQYF
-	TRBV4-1	CASSQVSVDTGELFF
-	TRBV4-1	CASSQESALGQETQYF
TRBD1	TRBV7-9	CASSSRQGQGAFGNTIYF
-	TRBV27	CASSARPGSVPTWYEQYF
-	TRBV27	CASSLYPGPRRGEQYF
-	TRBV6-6	CASSPDGDEAFF
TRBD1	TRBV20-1	CSARTGNQPQHF
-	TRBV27	CASGSLGPGGNQPQHF
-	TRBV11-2	CASSLAYNEQLF
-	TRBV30	CAWSMSGGTEAFF
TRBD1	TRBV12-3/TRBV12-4	CASSTAMTRTGPLHEQYF
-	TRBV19	CASSELERTGELFF
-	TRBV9	CASSVDDEKLFF
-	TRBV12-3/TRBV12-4	CASSPMGNSNQPQHF
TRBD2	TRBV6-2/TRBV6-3	CASSSGGLNEQFF
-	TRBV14	CASSHYTGFIHF
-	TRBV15	CATSRDMTRGSTDTQYF
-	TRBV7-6	CASSQLGSNTEAFF
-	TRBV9	CASSTPGGASGYTF
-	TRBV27	CASRPVEPQETQYF
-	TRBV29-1	CSVEIYVFPAASGNTIYF
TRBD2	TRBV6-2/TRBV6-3	CASRTSDILAGGGADTQYF
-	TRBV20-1	CSARDLGQAYSNQPQHF
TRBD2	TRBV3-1	CASSHRTSGSNEQFF
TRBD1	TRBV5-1	CASSIGTGAWEQYF
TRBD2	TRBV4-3	CASSQTSGDSYEQYF
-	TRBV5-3	CASSLGTQTSTDTQYF
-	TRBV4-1	CASSQAAATAADTQYF
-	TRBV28	CASSLVDREAFF
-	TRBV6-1	CASSELVGFGSYEQYF
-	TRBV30	CAWSVLGYEQCF